This section outlines one TCR beta chain sequence together with its context. The antigen is unknown. The J segment lost 2 bases and the V segment lost 2 bases, leaving 1 base of the junction unmatched. CDR3 length: 14 amino acids. The germline gives CDR1 MDHEN, CDR2 SYDVKM. This entry belongs to a study of identical twins. General study findings and limits: With abundant cord blood beta clonotypes, insertions were fewer; memory repertoires showed no such pattern.

Template switching added a universal primer site, and cDNA bore unique molecular identifiers. TCRdb used MiXCR to reprocess the 5' RACE reads, holding one entry per CDR3 protein. The profile shows about 480,000 distinct CDR3 sequences, about 14% of them singletons. The sample also formed part of further work on yellow fever vaccine responses in identical twins.

The sample comprised CD4+ T cells sorted from blood. This receptor was obtained from a woman in her late teens or twenties in good health. V gene TRBV28 combines with J gene TRBJ2-7; 9 bases are shared with TRBD2. This chain's CDR3 is CASSLSGRTYEQYF. CDR3 DNA sequence: TGTGCCAGCAGTTTAAGCGGGAGGACCTACGAGCAGTACTTC.